The 32 T cell receptor beta chains below all came from one sample that was sequenced in a study of blood T cell repertoires in COVID-19. Only in-frame clones appear in the TCRdb table, and some are missing; sequencing was by immunoSEQ multiplex PCR. The sample consists of hundreds of thousands of clones, 85% to 90% of them appearing once. Sequencing was performed on peripheral blood. The origin of the receptors is a woman younger than 35 with acute or convalescent COVID-19.

The chain carries TRBV11-2 and TRBJ2-3, with D possibly TRBD2 on 7 matching bases. Trimming removed 0 bases at V and 2 bases at J, with 12 bases between. Germline CDR1 is SGHAT and CDR2 is FQNNGV. This CDR3 comprises 16 residues. CDR3 nucleotide sequence: TGTGCCAGCAGCTTAGATTTGGGGGGGCCCACAGATACGCAGTATTTT. It translates to CASSLDLGGPTDTQYF.

This chain uses TRBV23-1 with TRBJ1-2, with TRBD1 matching over 8 bases. TRBV23-1 is an ORF, and what it does is uncertain. The J segment lost 11 bases and the V segment lost 2 bases, leaving 10 bases of the junction unmatched. The length of the CDR3 is 14 residues. The DNA of the CDR3 is TGCGCCAGCAGTCAAAAGACAGGGGAAGTTTGTTACACCTTC. It specifies CASSQKTGEVCYTF.

V is TRBV4-3 and J is TRBJ1-6; 7 nucleotides agree with TRBD1. The CDR3 sequence is 14 residues long. From germline, CDR1 is LGHNA and CDR2 YSLEER. Trimming at V came to 1 base and at J to 7 bases, leaving 1 base not matched to a gene. CDR3 sequence: CASSQGDRNSPLHF. CDR3 nucleotides: TGCGCCAGCAGCCAAGGGGACAGAAATTCACCCCTCCACTTT.

This sequence joins TRBV19 and TRBJ1-1; maybe TRBD1 (6 bases). This CDR3 spans 16 amino acids. Trimming removed 7 bases at V and 0 bases at J, with 18 bases between. Germline loops: CDR1 LNHDA, CDR2 SQIVND (reference sequence). The CDR3 is CASKGQGPKMNTEAFF. The CDR3 DNA sequence: TGTGCCAGTAAAGGGCAGGGGCCTAAAATGAACACTGAAGCTTTCTTT.

The V gene is TRBV6-2 or TRBV6-3, the J gene TRBJ2-1, with 8 bases fitting TRBD2. Germline CDR1 and CDR2: MNHEY and SVGEGT. The CDR3 contains 14 residues. J gave up 7 bases and V 6 bases, and 8 bases lay outside the gene matches. DNA for the CDR3: TGTGCCAGCAGCATTAGCGGGGTAGGTAATGAGCAGTTCTTC. This encodes CASSISGVGNEQFF.

The CDR3: CASSPGGGKAFSGYTF. The CDR3 DNA follows: TGCGCCAGCAGCCCCGGGGGGGGAAAAGCTTTTAGTGGCTACACCTTC. This rearrangement joins TRBV5-1 to TRBJ1-2, with D possibly being TRBD1 (5 bases). This CDR3 spans 16 amino acids. The germline V gene has CDR1 SGHRS and CDR2 YFSETQ. Trimming stripped 4 bases from V and 7 bases from J, with 23 bases between.

This clone appeared once. The V gene is TRBV5-5, the J gene TRBJ2-7; D might be TRBD1 (5 bases). The V end was cut by 0 bases, the J end by 3 bases, with 13 bases between. CDR3 size: 15 residues. Germline loops: CDR1 SGHKS, CDR2 YYEKEE (reference sequence). The CDR3 loop reads CASSLEGASRYEQYF. In DNA, the CDR3 is TGTGCCAGCAGCTTGGAAGGGGCCTCCCGCTACGAGCAGTACTTC.

The J gene is TRBJ1-6, the V gene TRBV4-3; TRBD1 agrees at 7 bases. The germline CDR1 and CDR2 sequences are LGHNA and YSLEER. CDR3 length: 16 amino acids. The V gene end was trimmed by 3 bases and the J gene end by 5 bases; junction bases not matched to a gene: 7. The CDR3 is CASSQDPGGDNSPLHF. The CDR3 nucleotides are TGCGCCAGCAGCCAGGATCCAGGGGGAGATAATTCACCCCTCCACTTT.

V and J are TRBV3-1 (or the pseudogene TRBV3-2) and TRBJ1-4; TRBD1 matches at 7 bases. V was pared by 5 bases and J by 1 base, with 1 base of the junction left unmatched. The CDR3 has 14 amino acids. Germline-derived CDR1 and CDR2 are LGHDT and YNNKEL (reference sequence). In nucleotides, the CDR3 is TGTGCCAGCAGCTGGGACAGAACTAATGAAAAACTGTTTTTT. Translation: CASSWDRTNEKLFF.

This chain connects TRBV12-5 to TRBJ1-2; 9 bases map to TRBD1. The trim removed 4 bases at V and 6 bases at J, leaving 6 bases unmatched. Germline V gene sequence: CDR1 LGHNT, CDR2 FRNRAP. CDR3 length equals 14 residues. DNA for the CDR3: TGTGCTAGTGGTTCGGGACAGGGATTAGATGGCTACACCTTC. Its protein is CASGSGQGLDGYTF.

This chain uses TRBV19 with TRBJ1-5; 7 bases match TRBD1. Germline V gene sequence: CDR1 LNHDA, CDR2 SQIVND (reference sequence). J was trimmed by 3 bases and V by 3 bases; bases with no gene match: 5. This CDR3 is 15 amino acids long. The DNA for the CDR3 is TGTGCCAGTAGTATCGGGACAGCTTTCAATCAGCCCCAGCATTTT. Translated: CASSIGTAFNQPQHF.

CDR3 residues: CASSLAQQGYTF. The CDR3 nucleotides read TGTGCCAGCAGCTTAGCCCAACAGGGCTACACCTTC. This chain connects TRBV11-2 to TRBJ1-2; no definite D call. Germline lookup yields CDR1 SGHAT and CDR2 FQNNGV. Trimming left V 1 base short and J 8 bases short, with 8 bases between. The CDR3 is made up of 12 amino acids. Looking up the rest from reference TRBV11-2 and TRBJ1-2 gives the full variable domain: EAGVAQSPRYKIIEKRQSVAFWCNPISGHATLYWYQQILGQGPKLLIQFQNNGVVDDSQLPKDRFSAERLKGVDSTLKIQPAKLEDSAVYLCASSLAQQGYTFGSGTRLTVV.

J is TRBJ2-1 and V is TRBV7-9; D is possibly TRBD2 (6 bases). CDR1 SEHNR and CDR2 FQNEAQ come from the germline V gene (reference sequence). Trimming cost V 1 base and J 0 bases, with 13 bases left between them. CDR3 length equals 17 residues. The CDR3 is CASSLEVLGGSYNEQFF. CDR3 nucleotides: TGTGCCAGCAGCTTAGAAGTGCTGGGGGGCTCCTACAATGAGCAGTTCTTC.

In nucleotides, the CDR3 is TGTGCCAGCAGCCCTCGGGGAGGTCCCCTCTATGGCTACACCTTC. This encodes CASSPRGGPLYGYTF. The chain employs TRBV7-6 and TRBJ1-2; D unclear. The CDR3 sequence is 15 residues long. Between the trimmed V and J ends, which lost 5 bases and 4 bases, there was a span of 17 bases. CDR1 and CDR2 (germline): SGHVS, FNYEAQ.

V gene TRBV28 combines with J gene TRBJ2-2; D is unresolved. The CDR3 is made up of 18 amino acids. V was shortened by 5 bases and J by 6 bases, with 25 bases between the two germline ends. In germline, CDR1 is MDHEN, CDR2 SYDVKM. The CDR3 loop reads CASSGATARITPSGELFF. Here the CDR3 DNA reads TGTGCCAGCAGTGGAGCCACTGCAAGGATCACACCGTCCGGGGAGCTGTTTTTT.

Worth noting for this clone: Other DNA sequences of this sample code for an identical CDR3. The chain combines TRBV5-1 with TRBJ1-2; D perhaps matches TRBD1 (5 bases). V was cut by 0 bases and J by 6 bases, with 12 bases left in between. Germline values: CDR1 SGHRS, CDR2 YFSETQ. The CDR3 has 14 residues. CDR3 sequence: CASSLAGREDGYTF. The CDR3, as DNA: TGCGCCAGCAGCTTGGCCGGCAGGGAGGATGGCTACACCTTC.

The chain recombines TRBV12-3 or TRBV12-4 with TRBJ1-5; 8 bases match TRBD1. The CDR3 loop spans 13 amino acids. V shed 6 bases, J shed 7 bases, and the junction held 5 bases outside the gene matches. CDR3 protein: CASRGQARQPQHF. For the CDR3, the DNA is TGTGCCAGCAGGGGACAGGCTCGGCAGCCCCAGCATTTT.

This rearrangement joins TRBV30 to TRBJ1-4, with D maybe TRBD1 (5 bases). CDR3 size: 12 residues. Germline CDR1 is GTSNPN and CDR2 is SVGIG (reference sequence). V was pared by 4 bases and J by 11 bases, with 14 bases between. CDR3 loop: CAWISREGKLFF. DNA for the CDR3: TGTGCCTGGATAAGCAGGGAGGGGAAACTGTTTTTT.

The V and J genes are TRBV6-5 and TRBJ2-7; 9 positions match TRBD1. V trimming: 5 bases; J trimming: 6 bases; junction bases outside the gene matches: 8. CDR1 and CDR2 (germline): MNHEY, SVGAGI. The CDR3 is 14 residues long. The CDR3 sequence is CASSLPGQGLEQYF. In DNA, the CDR3 is TGTGCCAGCAGTCTACCGGGACAGGGTCTCGAGCAGTACTTC.

The V gene is TRBV5-1, the J gene TRBJ1-2, with TRBD1 matching 7 bases. The V segment lost 3 bases and the J segment 6 bases; nucleotides outside the gene matches: 17. The CDR3 is 17 amino acids. The germline V gene has CDR1 SGHRS and CDR2 YFSETQ. The CDR3 sequence: CASSWDSPTRPRDGYTF. CDR3 sequence (DNA): TGCGCCAGCAGCTGGGACAGTCCTACTAGGCCCAGAGATGGCTACACCTTC.

The chain carries TRBV6-5 and TRBJ1-2; the match to TRBD1 covers 7 bases. Germline trimming cut 8 bases from V and 8 bases from J; bases unmatched to any gene: 5. Germline-derived CDR1 and CDR2 are MNHEY and SVGAGI. The CDR3 is 11 amino acids. CDR3 protein: CASGQGGGYTF. In nucleotides, the CDR3 is TGTGCCAGCGGCCAGGGGGGCGGCTACACCTTC.

The V and J genes are TRBV2 and TRBJ1-2, with D hard to call. CDR1 and CDR2 (germline): SNHLY, FYNNEI. Trimming took off 3 bases at V and 2 bases at J, with 4 bases between the two ends. This CDR3 is 12 amino acids long. The CDR3 is CASSDRNYGYTF. DNA of the CDR3: TGTGCCAGCAGTGACCGGAACTATGGCTACACCTTC.

V gene TRBV5-1 combines with J gene TRBJ2-7; 13 nucleotides line up with TRBD2. CDR3 length equals 15 residues. In germline, CDR1 is SGHRS, CDR2 YFSETQ. J was trimmed by 3 bases and V by 4 bases; bases with no gene match: 4. CDR3 coding DNA: TGCGCCAGCAGCATGACTAGCGGGGGGCGCTACGAGCAGTACTTC. The encoded protein is CASSMTSGGRYEQYF.

V gene TRBV30 combines with J gene TRBJ1-1; maybe TRBD1 (6 bases). The CDR3 spans 13 residues. The V gene lost 0 bases and the J gene lost 5 bases, with 10 bases spanning the gap. Looked up from germline, CDR1 is GTSNPN and CDR2 is SVGIG (reference sequence). The CDR3 DNA sequence: TGTGCCTGGAGTGTAAGGACAGAAACTGAAGCTTTCTTT. Translation gives CAWSVRTETEAFF.

This chain uses TRBV6-5 with TRBJ2-7; D is perhaps TRBD2 (6 bases). The V end lost 6 bases, the J end lost 5 bases, and 17 bases lay between the germline ends. Germline-derived CDR1 and CDR2 are MNHEY and SVGAGI. This CDR3 has 14 amino acids. CDR3 coding DNA: TGTGCCAGCAGGGAGGGGAGAAGATTCCACGAGCAGTACTTC. It codes for CASREGRRFHEQYF.

In its sample, this clone was seen once. V gene TRBV4-2 combines with J gene TRBJ2-3, with 9 bases aligning to TRBD2. V trimming: 0 bases; J trimming: 2 bases; junction bases outside the gene matches: 9. The CDR3 sequence is 18 residues long. Germline CDR1 LGHNA, CDR2 YNFKEQ. The CDR3 DNA sequence: TGTGCCAGCAGCCAAGAGTTACCCCGACTAGCGGACACAGATACGCAGTATTTT. Its protein is CASSQELPRLADTDTQYF.

V is TRBV7-8 and J is TRBJ1-1; no definite D call. Germline CDR1 is SGHVS and CDR2 is FQNEAQ. The CDR3 runs to 14 residues. Between the trimmed V and J ends, which lost 5 bases and 1 base, there was a span of 11 bases. The CDR3, as DNA: TGTGCCAGCAGCCCGGGAGTGGCGAACACTGAAGCTTTCTTT. Amino acids: CASSPGVANTEAFF.

The V and J genes are TRBV6-5 and TRBJ1-1, with D unclear. V was trimmed by 6 bases and J by 2 bases, leaving 13 bases between them. CDR3 length equals 14 residues. The germline CDR1 and CDR2 sequences are MNHEY and SVGAGI. CDR3 protein: CASSTGGPNTEAFF. CDR3 DNA sequence: TGTGCCAGCAGCACCGGAGGGCCTAACACTGAAGCTTTCTTT.

The genes are TRBV27 and TRBJ2-1, with TRBD2 identical over 11 bases. The CDR3 totals 17 residues. Trimming at V came to 5 bases and at J to 3 bases, leaving 9 bases not matched to a gene. CDR1 MNHEY and CDR2 SMNVEV come from the germline V gene (reference sequence). The CDR3 spells CASSPRPSGGFYNEQFF. The CDR3, as DNA: TGTGCCAGCAGTCCCAGACCTAGCGGGGGGTTCTACAATGAGCAGTTCTTC.

In DNA, the CDR3 is TGTGCCAGCACCTTTGGACAGGCGGAGGCCGGGGAGCTGTTTTTT. Protein product: CASTFGQAEAGELFF. The chain is built from TRBV21-1 and TRBJ2-2; the table's TRBD1 call for D was not verified on the DNA. TRBV21-1 is flagged as a pseudogene. The CDR3 totals 15 residues.

This clone was counted once. V and J are TRBV19 and TRBJ2-4; 7 nucleotides agree with TRBD2. V shed 5 bases, J shed 1 base, and the junction held 5 bases outside the gene matches. The germline V gene encodes CDR1 LNHDA and CDR2 SQIVND (reference sequence). The CDR3 length is 15 residues. The CDR3 sequence is CASSRGERAKNIQYF. The CDR3 region has the DNA TGTGCCAGTAGTCGGGGGGAGAGGGCCAAAAACATTCAGTACTTC. Variable domain in full (rest from reference TRBV19 and TRBJ2-4): DGGITQSPKYLFRKEGQNVTLSCEQNLNHDAMYWYRQDPGQGLRLIYYSQIVNDFQKGDIAEGYSVSREKKESFPLTVTSAQKNPTAFYLCASSRGERAKNIQYFGAGTRLSVL.

This chain links TRBV7-9 with TRBJ2-2; the D gene is possibly TRBD2 (6 bases). This CDR3 contains 14 residues. The ends were cut back, 7 bases at V and 5 bases at J, with 14 bases in the middle. Germline-derived CDR1 and CDR2 are SEHNR and FQNEAQ (reference sequence). The DNA of the CDR3 is TGTGCCAGCATCACGGGGGATGGGACCGGGGAGCTGTTTTTT. Protein sequence: CASITGDGTGELFF.